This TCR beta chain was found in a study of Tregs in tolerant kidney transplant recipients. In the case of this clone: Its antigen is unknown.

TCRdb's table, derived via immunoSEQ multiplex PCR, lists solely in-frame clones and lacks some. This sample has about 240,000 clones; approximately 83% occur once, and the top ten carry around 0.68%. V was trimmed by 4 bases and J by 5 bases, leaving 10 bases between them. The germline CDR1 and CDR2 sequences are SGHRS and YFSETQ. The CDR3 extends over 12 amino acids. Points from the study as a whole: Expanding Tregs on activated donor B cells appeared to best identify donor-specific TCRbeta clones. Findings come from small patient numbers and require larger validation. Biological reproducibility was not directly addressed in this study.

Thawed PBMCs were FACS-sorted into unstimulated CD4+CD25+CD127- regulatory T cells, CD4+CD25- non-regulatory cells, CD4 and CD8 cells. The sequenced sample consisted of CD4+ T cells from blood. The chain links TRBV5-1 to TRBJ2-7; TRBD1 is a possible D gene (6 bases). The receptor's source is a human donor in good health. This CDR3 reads CASSIQGNEQYF. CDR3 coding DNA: TGCGCCAGCAGCATACAGGGTAACGAGCAGTACTTC.